Presented here are 5 T cell receptor beta chains from one specimen sequenced in a study of T cell responses to AZD1222 COVID-19 vaccine. Sequencing used immunoSEQ multiplex PCR; TCRdb keeps in-frame clones, though not all of them. The sample contains some 150,000 clones, more than 70% of which appear only once. The sample consisted of peripheral blood, taken on day 0 of AZD1222 vaccination. These receptors were obtained from an adult in good health.

This chain uses TRBV9 with TRBJ2-1, with TRBD1 matching 7 bases. Germline V CDR1 and CDR2: SGDLS, YYNGEE. The CDR3 is 16 amino acids. The junction had 7 bases not matched to a gene; V was cut back by 4 bases and J by 0 bases. CDR3 sequence reads: CASSLKTGSSYNEQFF. CDR3 bases: TGTGCCAGCAGCCTAAAGACAGGGAGCTCCTACAATGAGCAGTTCTTC.

The chain's CDR3 is CASSWDSNSPLHF. Written as DNA, the CDR3 is TGTGCCAGCAGTTGGGACAGTAATTCACCCCTCCACTTT. This chain uses TRBV28 with TRBJ1-6; 7 bases line up with TRBD1. The germline gives CDR1 MDHEN, CDR2 SYDVKM. This CDR3 is 13 amino acids long. After removal of 4 bases from V and 6 bases from J, the junction contained 0 bases not matched to a gene.

This rearrangement joins TRBV11-2 to TRBJ2-4, with 14 bases matching TRBD2. V trimming: 3 bases; J trimming: 5 bases; junction bases outside the gene matches: 3. The CDR3 runs 16 residues. CDR1 and CDR2 from the germline V gene are SGHAT and FQNNGV. The CDR3 bases are TGTGCCAGCAGCTTGACTAGCGGGGGGGCCCAAAACATTCAGTACTTC. Residues: CASSLTSGGAQNIQYF.

The chain joins TRBV7-2 to TRBJ2-5, with 10 bases matching TRBD2. CDR1 SGHTA and CDR2 FQGNSA come from the germline V gene. V gave up 4 bases and J gave up 4 bases; unmatched junction bases: 6. There are 15 residues in the CDR3. The CDR3 spells CASSSSGRSGETQYF. CDR3 nucleotide sequence: TGTGCCAGCAGCTCTAGCGGGAGATCAGGAGAGACCCAGTACTTC.

The chain is built from TRBV5-5 and TRBJ2-2; D call uncertain. Germline V gives CDR1 SGHKS, CDR2 YYEKEE (reference sequence). The CDR3 sequence is 13 residues long. The ends were cut back, 0 bases at V and 3 bases at J, with 3 bases in the middle. CDR3 in amino acids: CASSLVHTGELFF. The CDR3 coding sequence is TGTGCCAGCAGCTTGGTCCACACCGGGGAGCTGTTTTTT.